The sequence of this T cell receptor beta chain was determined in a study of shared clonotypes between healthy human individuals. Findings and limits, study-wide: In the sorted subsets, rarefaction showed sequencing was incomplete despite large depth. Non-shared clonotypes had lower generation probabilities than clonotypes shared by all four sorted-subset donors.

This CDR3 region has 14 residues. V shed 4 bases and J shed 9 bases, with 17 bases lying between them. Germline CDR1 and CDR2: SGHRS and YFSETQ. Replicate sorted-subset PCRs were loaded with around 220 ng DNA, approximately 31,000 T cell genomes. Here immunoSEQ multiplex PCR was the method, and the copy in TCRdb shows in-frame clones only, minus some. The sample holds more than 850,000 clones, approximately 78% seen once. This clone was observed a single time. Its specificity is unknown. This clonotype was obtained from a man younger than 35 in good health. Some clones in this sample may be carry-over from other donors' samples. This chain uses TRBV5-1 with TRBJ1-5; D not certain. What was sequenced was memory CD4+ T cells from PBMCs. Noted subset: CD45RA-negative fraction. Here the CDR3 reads CASSPDPSGGPQHF. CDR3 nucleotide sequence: TGCGCCAGCAGCCCTGACCCCTCGGGAGGGCCCCAGCATTTT.